This is a list of T cell receptor beta chains from one sample in a study of cytomegalovirus exposure and HLA in healthy donors. Sequencing was performed with immunoSEQ multiplex PCR; in TCRdb, only in-frame clones are kept and a portion is missing. The profile shows nearly 80,000 clones, 93% of them singletons. Input material: PBMCs. The receptors stem from a woman aged 30 to 39 in good health and CMV-seronegative. The CDR3 runs from the conserved cysteine through the conserved F or W. Each record gives: CDR3 protein, CDR3 DNA, J gene, clone size, V gene, D gene, CDR3 length. A D gene is named only where the DNA matches it firmly. Part of the rows lack a size; the others show once, few, many or a class for expanded clones.

cdr3_aa: CASSLGGTGSDTQYF
cdr3_nt: TGCGCCAGCAGCTTGGGAGGGACAGGGTCAGATACGCAGTATTTT
j_call: TRBJ2-3
clone_size: -
v_call: TRBV5-1
d_call: TRBD1
cdr3_length: 15

cdr3_aa: CASSPGRAGEAFF
cdr3_nt: TGTGCCAGCAGTCCCGGGAGGGCGGGGGAAGCTTTCTTT
j_call: TRBJ1-1
clone_size: -
v_call: TRBV27
d_call: -
cdr3_length: 13

cdr3_aa: CASSLGSGDRTRKLFF
cdr3_nt: TGTGCCAGCAGCTTAGGCTCCGGGGACAGGACCCGGAAACTGTTTTTT
j_call: TRBJ1-4
clone_size: -
v_call: TRBV7-2
d_call: TRBD1
cdr3_length: 16

cdr3_aa: CASSQATPGQGHSPLHF
cdr3_nt: TGTGCCAGCAGCCAAGCTACGCCGGGACAGGGGCATTCACCCCTCCACTTT
j_call: TRBJ1-6
clone_size: -
v_call: TRBV14
d_call: TRBD1
cdr3_length: 17

cdr3_aa: CASSGLSERNQPQHF
cdr3_nt: TGTGCCAGTAGTGGTCTTAGTGAGCGCAATCAGCCCCAGCATTTT
j_call: TRBJ1-5
clone_size: once
v_call: TRBV19
d_call: -
cdr3_length: 15

cdr3_aa: CAIGTGNSNQPQHF
cdr3_nt: TGTGCCATCGGGACAGGAAATAGCAATCAGCCCCAGCATTTT
j_call: TRBJ1-5
clone_size: -
v_call: TRBV10-3
d_call: TRBD1
cdr3_length: 14

cdr3_aa: CASRQSGQGASYNYGYTF
cdr3_nt: TGTGCCAGCAGACAATCTGGACAGGGGGCTTCGTATAACTATGGCTACACCTTC
j_call: TRBJ1-2
clone_size: -
v_call: TRBV6-4
d_call: TRBD1
cdr3_length: 18

cdr3_aa: CASSLGAGKYEQYF
cdr3_nt: TGTGCCAGCAGCTTAGGGGCAGGGAAATACGAGCAGTACTTC
j_call: TRBJ2-7
clone_size: -
v_call: TRBV7-2
d_call: -
cdr3_length: 14

cdr3_aa: CASSPGASREYF
cdr3_nt: TGTGCCAGCAGCCCAGGGGCCTCGCGGGAGTACTTC
j_call: TRBJ2-7
clone_size: -
v_call: TRBV7-9
d_call: -
cdr3_length: 12

cdr3_aa: CASSFGESGAGSTEAFF
cdr3_nt: TGTGCCAGCAGTTTTGGGGAGTCCGGCGCGGGTAGCACTGAAGCTTTCTTT
j_call: TRBJ1-1
clone_size: once
v_call: TRBV27
d_call: -
cdr3_length: 17

cdr3_aa: CASSLNSRGSTEAFF
cdr3_nt: TGTGCCAGCAGTTTAAACTCACGAGGTAGCACTGAAGCTTTCTTT
j_call: TRBJ1-1
clone_size: -
v_call: TRBV27
d_call: -
cdr3_length: 15

cdr3_aa: CASSIDTSPFGNIQYF
cdr3_nt: TGTGCCAGTAGTATTGATACTAGTCCATTTGGAAACATTCAGTACTTC
j_call: TRBJ2-4
clone_size: -
v_call: TRBV19
d_call: -
cdr3_length: 16

cdr3_aa: CSVRTGRGTEAFF
cdr3_nt: TGCAGCGTTCGGACAGGGCGGGGGACTGAAGCTTTCTTT
j_call: TRBJ1-1
clone_size: once
v_call: TRBV29-1
d_call: TRBD1
cdr3_length: 13

cdr3_aa: CASSPDRGGTDTQYF
cdr3_nt: TGCGCCAGCAGCCCAGACAGGGGCGGGACAGATACGCAGTATTTT
j_call: TRBJ2-3
clone_size: -
v_call: TRBV5-1
d_call: TRBD1
cdr3_length: 15

cdr3_aa: CASKDRGPTGGEKLFF
cdr3_nt: TGTGCCAGCAAGGACAGGGGCCCGACTGGAGGTGAAAAACTGTTTTTT
j_call: TRBJ1-4
clone_size: -
v_call: TRBV6-6
d_call: TRBD1
cdr3_length: 16

cdr3_aa: CASSLSNPVGVSEQYF
cdr3_nt: TGTGCCAGCAGTTTATCGAACCCTGTAGGGGTATCCGAGCAGTACTTC
j_call: TRBJ2-7
clone_size: -
v_call: TRBV27
d_call: -
cdr3_length: 16

cdr3_aa: CASVRTGVYEQYF
cdr3_nt: TGTGCCAGCGTGAGGACAGGGGTTTACGAGCAGTACTTC
j_call: TRBJ2-7
clone_size: -
v_call: TRBV6-1
d_call: TRBD1
cdr3_length: 13

cdr3_aa: CASSTQGTGDRRGYTF
cdr3_nt: TGTGCCAGCAGTACACAAGGGACAGGGGATCGTAGGGGCTACACCTTC
j_call: TRBJ1-2
clone_size: -
v_call: TRBV27
d_call: TRBD1
cdr3_length: 16